One and the same sample provided the 27 T cell receptor beta chains below, sequenced in a study of T cell responses to AZD1222 COVID-19 vaccine. Clones were sequenced by immunoSEQ multiplex PCR, and TCRdb holds only the in-frame ones, with some missing. The table has about 190,000 clones, around 93% seen once. Material: peripheral blood, obtained on day 0 of AZD1222 vaccination. These receptors all come from an adult in good health.

The rearrangement joins TRBV5-4 to TRBJ1-2, with D perhaps TRBD1 (6 bases). The CDR3 loop spans 19 amino acids. Germline assignment: CDR1 SGHNT and CDR2 YYREEE (reference sequence). Trimming cost V 0 bases and J 8 bases, with 29 bases left between them. Written as DNA, the CDR3 is TGTGCCAGCAGCTTGGCATCCGTTGACAGGTTATCGGTCCTCTCGGGCTACACCTTC. Its protein product is CASSLASVDRLSVLSGYTF.

The rearrangement links TRBV29-1 to TRBJ2-7; D is unclear. CDR3 length equals 11 residues. CDR1 and CDR2 (germline): SQVTM, ANQGSEA. Trimming removed 0 bases from V and 3 bases from J, with 3 bases in between. CDR3 DNA sequence: TGCAGCGTTGAAGAAGTCTACGAGCAGTACTTC. This gives the protein CSVEEVYEQYF.

This sequence joins TRBV19 and TRBJ1-1; the D is unclear. Germline values: CDR1 LNHDA, CDR2 SQIVND (reference sequence). Trimming pared 7 bases from V and 8 bases from J, leaving 17 bases between. The CDR3 is 13 amino acids. CDR3 loop: CASTIPRTEEAFF. The CDR3 DNA is TGTGCCAGTACCATCCCTCGCACAGAAGAAGCTTTCTTT.

CDR3 sequence reads: CASSYSSDTEAFF. CDR3 sequence (DNA): TGTGCCAGCAGTTACTCCAGCGACACTGAAGCTTTCTTT. The chain has TRBV27 and TRBJ1-1; no clear D gene. CDR3 size: 13 residues. V was shortened by 4 bases and J by 3 bases, with 9 bases between the two germline ends. Germline V CDR1 and CDR2: MNHEY, SMNVEV (reference sequence).

The genes are TRBV4-1 and TRBJ1-1; a possible D gene is TRBD1 (5 bases). Germline values: CDR1 MGHRA, CDR2 YSYEKL. The CDR3 runs 15 residues. V gave up 2 bases and J gave up 3 bases, with 13 bases separating them. The CDR3: CASSQWTPSDTEAFF. Written as DNA, the CDR3 is TGCGCCAGCAGCCAATGGACACCCTCGGACACTGAAGCTTTCTTT.

The sample holds a few counts of this clone. The chain links TRBV12-5 to TRBJ2-7, with 10 positions matching TRBD2. Germline CDR1 is LGHNT and CDR2 is FRNRAP. V gave up 7 bases and J gave up 0 bases; unmatched junction bases: 9. There are 16 residues in the CDR3. CDR3 DNA: TGTGCTAGTGTTAAAGCCGGGACTAGCGACTCCTACGAGCAGTACTTC. It encodes CASVKAGTSDSYEQYF.

J is TRBJ2-1 and V is TRBV6-2 or TRBV6-3; D is possibly TRBD1 or TRBD2 (5 bases each). CDR3 length equals 17 residues. Germline loops: CDR1 MNHEY, CDR2 SVGEGT. The V and J ends lost 6 bases and 0 bases respectively, with 18 bases between them. The CDR3 loop reads CASSPEAGASSYNEQFF. DNA for the CDR3: TGTGCCAGCAGCCCTGAGGCCGGGGCGAGCTCCTACAATGAGCAGTTCTTC.

The chain joins TRBV19 to TRBJ2-2; no definite D call. Trimming cost V 3 bases and J 5 bases, with 7 bases left between them. The germline CDR1 and CDR2 sequences are LNHDA and SQIVND (reference sequence). The CDR3 runs to 13 residues. CDR3 in amino acids: CASSIGETGELFF. The DNA for the CDR3 is TGTGCCAGTAGTATTGGCGAAACCGGGGAGCTGTTTTTT.

The chain carries TRBV6-5 and TRBJ2-2; D not certain. This CDR3 is 12 amino acids long. Trimming stripped 0 bases from V and 7 bases from J, with 3 bases between. Looked up from germline, CDR1 is MNHEY and CDR2 is SVGAGI. CDR3 sequence (DNA): TGTGCCAGCAGTTACTCGGGCGGGGAGCTGTTTTTT. Translation: CASSYSGGELFF.

The J gene is TRBJ2-2, the V gene TRBV3-1 (or the pseudogene TRBV3-2), with D possibly being TRBD2 (5 bases). Deletions cut 5 bases from V and 4 bases from J, with 11 bases between. The CDR3 contains 14 residues. The germline V gene has CDR1 LGHDT and CDR2 YNNKEL (reference sequence). CDR3 region: CASSTDYPTGELFF. In nucleotides, the CDR3 is TGTGCCAGCAGCACAGACTACCCCACCGGGGAGCTGTTTTTT.

V usage is TRBV9 and J usage is TRBJ1-5; no reliable D call. The V end lost 3 bases, the J end lost 2 bases, and 6 bases lay between the germline ends. CDR3 length equals 13 residues. The V gene's germline CDR1 is SGDLS and CDR2 YYNGEE. CDR3 region: CASSGSGNQPQHF. Here the CDR3 DNA reads TGTGCCAGCAGCGGCTCTGGCAATCAGCCCCAGCATTTT.

This clone appeared a single time. The V call is TRBV9, the J call TRBJ2-1, with D possibly TRBD2 on 6 matching bases. Germline loops: CDR1 SGDLS, CDR2 YYNGEE. The CDR3 runs to 14 residues. Trimming cost V 4 bases and J 6 bases, with 14 bases left between them. CDR3 region: CASSPGTLVNEQFF. The CDR3, as DNA: TGTGCCAGCAGCCCTGGGACTTTGGTCAATGAGCAGTTCTTC.

The chain is built from TRBV3-1 (or the pseudogene TRBV3-2) and TRBJ2-7, with 11 bases lining up with TRBD1. There are 15 residues in the CDR3. The germline gives CDR1 LGHDT, CDR2 YNNKEL (reference sequence). V was clipped by 1 base and J by 6 bases; unmatched bases: 5. The CDR3 here is CASSQARTGGIEQYF. CDR3 nucleotides: TGTGCCAGCAGCCAAGCCCGGACAGGGGGCATCGAGCAGTACTTC.

The chain carries TRBV24-1 and TRBJ1-5; D is unclear. The germline CDR1 and CDR2 sequences are KGHDR and SFDVKD. The CDR3 is 16 residues long. Trimming shortened V by 9 bases and J by 0 bases, and 17 bases separated the two germline ends. The CDR3, as DNA: TGTGCCACCCACAGCTCGGACGGTCATAGCAATCAGCCCCAGCATTTT. Amino acid sequence: CATHSSDGHSNQPQHF.

The chain is built from TRBV6-2 or TRBV6-3 and TRBJ2-3; 7 nucleotides line up with TRBD2. With 6 bases clipped from V and 4 bases from J, the junction kept 10 bases outside the gene matches. The germline gives CDR1 MNHEY, CDR2 SVGEGT. The CDR3 is 15 amino acids. The DNA for the CDR3 is TGTGCCAGCAGCCTCAGCGGGAAACCACCAGATACGCAGTATTTT. Translated, it gives CASSLSGKPPDTQYF.

This clone appeared a single time. The chain uses TRBV3-1 (or the pseudogene TRBV3-2) and TRBJ2-1, with 7 bases that match TRBD2. After removal of 0 bases from V and 5 bases from J, the junction contained 7 bases not matched to a gene. The V gene's germline CDR1 is LGHDT and CDR2 YNNKEL (reference sequence). This CDR3 comprises 16 residues. Here the CDR3 reads CASSQDPLAINNEQFF. CDR3 bases: TGTGCCAGCAGCCAAGATCCACTAGCGATCAACAATGAGCAGTTCTTC.

The chain joins TRBV27 to TRBJ1-5; D is undetermined. V shed 5 bases and J shed 3 bases, with 8 bases lying between them. The CDR3 runs to 13 residues. CDR1 MNHEY and CDR2 SMNVEV come from the germline V gene (reference sequence). CDR3 sequence reads: CASSAEFNQPQHF. In DNA, the CDR3 is TGTGCCAGCAGTGCGGAGTTCAATCAGCCCCAGCATTTT.

As to this clone: The sample holds other DNA sequences that translate to the same CDR3. This rearrangement joins TRBV5-1 to TRBJ2-1; 9 bases are a match to TRBD2. Germline assignment: CDR1 SGHRS and CDR2 YFSETQ. This CDR3 region has 15 residues. V trimming: 2 bases; J trimming: 4 bases; junction bases outside the gene matches: 4. CDR3 in amino acids: CASSLSGGTYNEQFF. The CDR3 DNA reads TGCGCCAGCAGCTTAAGCGGGGGGACTTACAATGAGCAGTTCTTC.

The gene calls are TRBV7-2 and TRBJ1-2; TRBD1 agrees at 8 bases. V trimming: 5 bases; J trimming: 13 bases; junction bases outside the gene matches: 6. Per germline, CDR1 SGHTA and CDR2 FQGNSA. The CDR3 extends over 11 amino acids. The CDR3 DNA follows: TGTGCCAGCAGCCCGGACAGGGTTCTCACCTTC. Translated: CASSPDRVLTF.

This sequence joins TRBV28 and TRBJ1-2; D is undetermined. This CDR3 comprises 15 residues. In germline, CDR1 is MDHEN, CDR2 SYDVKM. Trimming removed 1 base from V and 2 bases from J, with 11 bases in between. This chain's CDR3 is CASSLLAPRNYGYTF. The CDR3 DNA is TGTGCCAGCAGTTTATTGGCCCCGAGGAACTATGGCTACACCTTC.

The CDR3 DNA reads as TGTGCCACCAGTGACCCCAAGACAGGGCCGGACACTGAAGCTTTCTTT. The encoded protein is CATSDPKTGPDTEAFF. The rearrangement links TRBV24-1 to TRBJ1-1, with 7 bases aligning to TRBD1. Losses at the gene ends were 4 bases for V and 3 bases for J; bases not matched to a gene: 10. Looked up from germline, CDR1 is KGHDR and CDR2 is SFDVKD. The CDR3 covers 16 residues.

V gene TRBV5-6 combines with J gene TRBJ2-5; 7 positions match TRBD1. This CDR3 spans 13 amino acids. Germline lookup yields CDR1 SGHDT and CDR2 YYEEEE. The junction had 2 bases not matched to a gene; V was cut back by 4 bases and J by 2 bases. CDR3 nucleotides: TGTGCCAGCAGCGTACAGGGGCAAGAGACCCAGTACTTC. Translation: CASSVQGQETQYF.

The V call is TRBV28, the J call TRBJ1-3; TRBD1 is a possible D gene (6 bases). The CDR3 has 16 amino acids. The ends were cut back, 4 bases at V and 4 bases at J, with 17 bases in the middle. CDR1 is MDHEN and CDR2 is SYDVKM in the germline V gene. The chain's CDR3 is CASSSIQGSYGNTIYF. The CDR3 DNA is TGTGCCAGCAGTTCTATACAGGGATCTTACGGAAACACCATATATTTT.

This chain connects TRBV11-2 to TRBJ2-7; D tentatively reads TRBD1 or TRBD2 (5 bases each). This CDR3 region has 11 residues. Trimming left V 1 base short and J 8 bases short, with 6 bases between. Germline CDR1 SGHAT, CDR2 FQNNGV. CDR3 sequence reads: CASSLGGQQYF. CDR3 sequence (DNA): TGTGCCAGCAGCTTAGGGGGACAGCAGTACTTC. Based on the CDR3 plus reference TRBV11-2 and TRBJ2-7, the full variable domain is EAGVAQSPRYKIIEKRQSVAFWCNPISGHATLYWYQQILGQGPKLLIQFQNNGVVDDSQLPKDRFSAERLKGVDSTLKIQPAKLEDSAVYLCASSLGGQQYFGPGTRLTVT.

The J gene is TRBJ1-4, the V gene TRBV6-2 or TRBV6-3, with no clear D. The CDR3 has 13 residues. Trimming removed 6 bases at V and 8 bases at J, with 13 bases between. CDR1 and CDR2 (germline): MNHEY, SVGEGT. In nucleotides, the CDR3 is TGTGCCAGCAGCCTACGGATAGGCGAAAAACTGTTTTTT. As protein: CASSLRIGEKLFF.

This clone was recorded only once. This chain joins TRBV28 and TRBJ1-5; TRBD1 matches 9 bases. V lost 6 bases and J lost 4; bases outside the gene matches: 7. The length of the CDR3 is 15 residues. The germline V gene encodes CDR1 MDHEN and CDR2 SYDVKM. CDR3 amino acids: CASRGQGVGNQPQHF. CDR3 nucleotides: TGTGCCAGCAGGGGACAGGGAGTTGGAAATCAGCCCCAGCATTTT. The whole variable domain, filled in from reference TRBV28 and TRBJ1-5, reads DVKVTQSSRYLVKRTGEKVFLECVQDMDHENMFWYRQDPGLGLRLIYFSYDVKMKEKGDIPEGYSVSREKKERFSLILESASTNQTSMYLCASRGQGVGNQPQHFGDGTRLSIL.

The J gene is TRBJ1-2, the V gene TRBV7-2; 11 bases agree with TRBD1. The CDR3 has 18 amino acids. Germline V gene sequence: CDR1 SGHTA, CDR2 FQGNSA. The J segment lost 6 bases and the V segment lost 5 bases, leaving 17 bases of the junction unmatched. Here the CDR3 DNA reads TGTGCCAGCAGCCTTAGGACCCTTTCCCGGGACAGGGGGGATGGCTACACCTTC. This translates into CASSLRTLSRDRGDGYTF.